This TCR beta chain was sequenced in a study of blood T cell repertoires in COVID-19. At the level of the study: PBMCs, B-cell-depleted T cells, or T cells provided the cDNA or gDNA that made up the material.

This CDR3 has 16 amino acids. Per the germline V gene, CDR1 is SEHNR and CDR2 is FQNEAQ (reference sequence). The trim removed 1 base at V and 7 bases at J, leaving 9 bases unmatched. TCRdb's table, derived via immunoSEQ multiplex PCR, lists solely in-frame clones and lacks some. The sample contains approximately 300,000 clones, around 89% of which appear only once. This clone was observed once. The TCR comes from a man younger than 35 who had recovered from COVID-19. This chain uses TRBV7-9 with TRBJ1-2; TRBD1 matches 10 bases. Specimen: peripheral blood. The CDR3 DNA sequence: TGTGCCAGCAGCTTAGTTTCCGGGACAGGGGTTCGTGGCTACACCTTC. It translates to CASSLVSGTGVRGYTF. The full variable domain, completed using reference TRBV7-9 and TRBJ1-2, is DTGVSQNPRHKITKRGQNVTFRCDPISEHNRLYWYRQTLGQGPEFLTYFQNEAQLEKSRLLSDRFSAERPKGSFSTLEIQRTEQGDSAMYLCASSLVSGTGVRGYTFGSGTRLTVV.